This T cell receptor beta chain emerged from a study of T cell responses to AZD1222 COVID-19 vaccine. Study-wide results and caveats: All repertoire sampling was performed exclusively after the peak T cell response.

Concerning this clone: As yet, its antigen is unknown.

Assay: immunoSEQ multiplex PCR; the TCRdb copy retains only in-frame clones and omits some. The sample yields approximately 120,000 clones, approximately 82% seen once. The germline CDR1 and CDR2 sequences are LGHNA and YSLEER. The V and J ends lost 6 bases and 6 bases respectively, with 14 bases between them. This CDR3 has 13 amino acids. This sequence joins TRBV4-3 and TRBJ1-2; D unresolved. Sample: peripheral blood, taken 28 days after the second AZD1222 dose. The sequence was collected from an adult who received the AZD1222 COVID-19 vaccine. This CDR3 reads CASSFQVANGYTF. The CDR3 DNA reads TGCGCCAGCAGTTTCCAGGTAGCAAATGGCTACACCTTC.